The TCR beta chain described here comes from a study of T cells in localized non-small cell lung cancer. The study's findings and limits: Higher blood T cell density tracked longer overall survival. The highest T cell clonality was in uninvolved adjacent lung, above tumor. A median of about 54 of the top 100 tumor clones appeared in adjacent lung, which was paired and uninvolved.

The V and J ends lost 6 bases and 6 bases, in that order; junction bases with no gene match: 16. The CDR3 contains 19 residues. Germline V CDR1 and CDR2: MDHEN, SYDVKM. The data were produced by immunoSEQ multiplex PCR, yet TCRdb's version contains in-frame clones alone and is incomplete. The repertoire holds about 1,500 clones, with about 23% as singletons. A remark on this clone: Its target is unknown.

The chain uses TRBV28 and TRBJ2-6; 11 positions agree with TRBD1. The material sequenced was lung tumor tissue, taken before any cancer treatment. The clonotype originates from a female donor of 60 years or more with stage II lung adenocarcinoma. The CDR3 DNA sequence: TGTGCCAGCAGCCGCGACGTGGACAGGGGGCGGTTTGTGGCCAACGTCCTGACTTTC. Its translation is CASSRDVDRGRFVANVLTF.